These 32 T cell receptor beta chains were sequenced from one sample in a study of blood T cells in healthy people across ages. A J-beta primer mix and a sample-barcoded 5' primer were used in a second PCR of roughly 6 to 11 cycles. Using its own MiXCR run on the 5' RACE reads, TCRdb lists one record per CDR3 protein. The table lists 650,000 to 1,000,000 distinct CDR3 sequences, 46% of them singletons. The material sequenced was blood. The receptors come from a man at least 80 years old in good health.

The CDR3: CASSRRGASGEQETQYF. The CDR3 DNA is TGCGCCAGCAGCAGGAGAGGGGCTAGCGGGGAACAAGAGACCCAGTACTTC. The chain carries TRBV5-1 and TRBJ2-5; 9 nucleotides match TRBD2. V was clipped by 4 bases and J by 2 bases; unmatched bases: 12. CDR1 and CDR2 (germline): SGHRS, YFSETQ. The CDR3 consists of 17 residues.

V gene TRBV20-1 combines with J gene TRBJ2-7; D gene unclear. The CDR3 is made up of 13 amino acids. The V and J ends lost 2 bases and 7 bases respectively, with 15 bases between them. Germline assignment: CDR1 DFQATT and CDR2 SNEGSKA (reference sequence). The chain's CDR3 is CSARKVETNEQYF. CDR3 nucleotide sequence: TGCAGTGCTAGAAAGGTCGAGACCAATGAGCAGTACTTC.

The chain couples TRBV7-3 to TRBJ2-1; perhaps TRBD2 as D (6 bases). Per germline, CDR1 SGHTA and CDR2 FQGTGA. The CDR3 has 14 residues. The V gene lost 4 bases and the J gene lost 9 bases, with 16 bases spanning the gap. CDR3 sequence (DNA): TGTGCCAGCAGCTCAGGGACTTCCCCCGCTGAGCAGTTCTTC. Protein product: CASSSGTSPAEQFF.

This rearrangement joins TRBV7-2 to TRBJ2-5; possible D gene TRBD2, 7 bases. CDR1 and CDR2 from the germline V gene are SGHTA and FQGNSA. Between the trimmed V and J ends, which lost 4 bases and 11 bases, there was a span of 26 bases. The CDR3 is 16 amino acids. CDR3 in amino acids: CASSSMGGPLVNEQYF. Here the CDR3 DNA reads TGTGCCAGCAGCTCGATGGGGGGGCCCCTTGTTAATGAGCAGTACTTC.

This clonotype was recorded a few times. The rearrangement uses TRBV3-1 and TRBJ1-5, with no clear D. This CDR3 contains 13 residues. V was pared by 0 bases and J by 6 bases, with 6 bases between. The germline V gene has CDR1 LGHDT and CDR2 YNNKEL (reference sequence). The CDR3 region is CASSQDVSQPQHF. The CDR3, as DNA: TGTGCCAGCAGCCAAGATGTTTCTCAGCCCCAGCATTTT.

The rearrangement links TRBV28 to TRBJ2-1, with D hard to call. V was shortened by 6 bases and J by 5 bases, with 8 bases between the two germline ends. Germline assignment: CDR1 MDHEN and CDR2 SYDVKM. The CDR3 is 12 residues long. The CDR3 sequence is CASSGKNNEQFF. The CDR3 DNA sequence: TGTGCCAGCAGCGGCAAGAACAATGAGCAGTTCTTC.

This rearrangement joins TRBV6-5 to TRBJ2-3, with a possible D match to TRBD2 (5 bases). With 4 bases removed from V and 8 bases from J, the gap between germline ends came to 10 bases. The CDR3 runs 12 residues. Germline V gene sequence: CDR1 MNHEY, CDR2 SVGAGI. CDR3 sequence: CASSFREGTQYF. The CDR3 DNA sequence: TGTGCCAGCAGTTTCCGGGAAGGTACGCAGTATTTT.

V and J are TRBV4-1 and TRBJ2-1, with 11 positions matching TRBD2. Trimming at V came to 1 base and at J to 3 bases, leaving 11 bases not matched to a gene. Per germline, CDR1 MGHRA and CDR2 YSYEKL. The CDR3 totals 19 residues. CDR3 nucleotides: TGCGCCAGCAGCCAAGTAGCCCAAACTAGCGGGAGAGACTACAATGAGCAGTTCTTC. Translated, it gives CASSQVAQTSGRDYNEQFF.

The chain employs TRBV2 and TRBJ1-1; TRBD1 is a possible D gene (5 bases). CDR1 and CDR2 (germline): SNHLY, FYNNEI. The CDR3 is made up of 15 amino acids. V gave up 6 bases and J gave up 0 bases, with 14 bases separating them. The CDR3 nucleotides read TGTGCCAGCAGACAAACCGGGACGGTGAACACTGAAGCTTTCTTT. Its protein is CASRQTGTVNTEAFF.

On this clonotype: A read error may explain this, as a much larger clone is one base away. The chain couples TRBV3-1 to TRBJ2-7; 10 bases are shared with TRBD1. Germline V gene sequence: CDR1 LGHDT, CDR2 YNNKEL (reference sequence). The CDR3 has 16 amino acids. The CDR3 DNA reads as TGTGCCGGCAGCCGCAGGACGGGACAGGGGTTCCCCGAGCAGTACTTC. It is translated as CAGSRRTGQGFPEQYF.

V is TRBV10-3 and J is TRBJ1-5; D remains ambiguous. Between the trimmed V and J ends, which lost 10 bases and 4 bases, there was a span of 14 bases. CDR1 ENHRY and CDR2 SYGVKD come from the germline V gene. The CDR3 contains 13 residues. DNA of the CDR3: TGTGCCACCGCCCGGGAGCCTAATCAGCCCCAGCATTTT. Translating it yields CATAREPNQPQHF.

The chain joins TRBV27 to TRBJ1-4; D is undetermined. This CDR3 spans 15 amino acids. The germline V gene encodes CDR1 MNHEY and CDR2 SMNVEV (reference sequence). V was shortened by 4 bases and J by 5 bases, with 14 bases between the two germline ends. CDR3 bases: TGTGCCAGCAGTTGGGCCGGGTCGGCAAATGAAAAACTGTTTTTT. As protein: CASSWAGSANEKLFF.

The chain combines TRBV2 with TRBJ2-5; D gene unclear. Germline lookup yields CDR1 SNHLY and CDR2 FYNNEI. Deletions cut 8 bases from V and 2 bases from J, with 9 bases between. The CDR3 consists of 12 residues. CDR3 in DNA: TGTGCCAGCTGTATCAGGCAAGAGACCCAGTACTTC. This gives the protein CASCIRQETQYF.

V usage is TRBV20-1 and J usage is TRBJ2-7, with D tentatively TRBD1 or TRBD2 (5 bases each). The CDR3 has 19 amino acids. The germline gives CDR1 DFQATT, CDR2 SNEGSKA (reference sequence). V was cut by 1 base and J by 1 base, with 26 bases left in between. The CDR3 nucleotides are TGCAGTGCTAGAGGCCGATATAGGGGTAGCGATAGATTTTCCTACGAGCAGTACTTC. As protein: CSARGRYRGSDRFSYEQYF.

In this sample, this clonotype turned up many times. V is TRBV4-2 and J is TRBJ2-2; D may correspond to TRBD1 or TRBD2 (6 bases each). V was pared by 0 bases and J by 7 bases, with 12 bases between. Germline V gene sequence: CDR1 LGHNA, CDR2 YNFKEQ. The CDR3 is 15 residues long. DNA for the CDR3: TGTGCCAGCAGCCAAGACGGGGGCCTGGGCGGGGAGCTGTTTTTT. Translating it yields CASSQDGGLGGELFF.

The chain couples TRBV7-9 to TRBJ1-2, with unresolved D. The CDR3 loop spans 15 amino acids. CDR1 and CDR2 from the germline V gene are SEHNR and FQNEAQ (reference sequence). Trimming removed 5 bases from V and 6 bases from J, with 19 bases in between. Here the CDR3 DNA reads TGTGCCAGCAGCACCTCCACCCACAGATTCCATGGCTACACCTTC. Its protein product is CASSTSTHRFHGYTF.

This clonotype was observed at least ten times. This chain joins TRBV7-3 and TRBJ2-1; TRBD2 matches at 9 bases. With 3 bases clipped from V and 2 bases from J, the junction kept 5 bases outside the gene matches. Germline CDR1 reads SGHTA; CDR2 reads FQGTGA. This CDR3 has 16 residues. CDR3 DNA: TGTGCCAGCAGCTTCAGTAGCGGGAGTGCCTACAATGAGCAGTTCTTC. It is translated as CASSFSSGSAYNEQFF.

A few counts support this clonotype. V usage is TRBV20-1 and J usage is TRBJ2-4, with TRBD1 matching over 10 bases. V trimming: 6 bases; J trimming: 13 bases; junction bases outside the gene matches: 9. CDR1 DFQATT and CDR2 SNEGSKA come from the germline V gene (reference sequence). This CDR3 has 12 residues. The CDR3 is CSAPGQGWEQYF. The CDR3 DNA reads TGCAGTGCCCCGGGACAGGGGTGGGAGCAGTACTTC.

The sample holds a few counts of this clonotype. The chain recombines TRBV27 with TRBJ2-3; D is unclear. Per germline, CDR1 MNHEY and CDR2 SMNVEV (reference sequence). This CDR3 region has 16 residues. V lost 8 bases and J lost 4, with 22 bases in between. Here the CDR3 reads CASLIRANLEPDTQYF. In DNA, the CDR3 is TGTGCCAGCCTGATCCGGGCAAATCTAGAGCCAGATACGCAGTATTTT.

Of note for this clonotype: A much more abundant neighbour one base away suggests this may be a read error. V gene TRBV4-2 combines with J gene TRBJ2-1; 7 nucleotides align to TRBD2. This CDR3 region has 17 residues. Germline V lookup: CDR1 LGHNA, CDR2 YNFKEQ. CDR3 sequence reads: CASGQEYWDSGYNEQFF. CDR3 coding DNA: TGTGCCAGCGGCCAAGAATACTGGGATAGCGGGTACAATGAGCAGTTCTTC.

This chain's CDR3 is CATRAPIGDTEAFF. The CDR3 DNA is TGTGCCACCAGGGCACCAATCGGGGACACTGAAGCTTTCTTT. The chain has TRBV24-1 and TRBJ1-1; D remains unclear. There are 14 residues in the CDR3. The ends were cut back, 7 bases at V and 3 bases at J, with 14 bases in the middle. Germline V gene data show CDR1 as KGHDR and CDR2 as SFDVKD.

This clonotype showed up just a few times. CDR3 residues: CSAIDLAGADSGELFF. The CDR3 DNA reads TGCAGTGCTATAGACCTGGCGGGAGCAGATTCCGGGGAGCTGTTTTTT. The rearrangement joins TRBV20-1 to TRBJ2-2; 7 bases fit TRBD2. In germline, CDR1 is DFQATT, CDR2 SNEGSKA (reference sequence). Trimming took 4 bases from V and 6 from J; bases not matched to a gene: 14. CDR3 length equals 16 residues.

The chain is built from TRBV7-2 and TRBJ1-5; D unresolved. Germline CDR1 is SGHTA and CDR2 is FQGNSA. Trimming took off 3 bases at V and 7 bases at J, with 13 bases between the two ends. CDR3 length: 14 residues. CDR3 amino acids: CASSLGSRPQPQHF. For the CDR3, the DNA is TGTGCCAGCAGCTTGGGTAGCCGTCCGCAGCCCCAGCATTTT.

This clonotype was seen only once. The gene calls are TRBV29-1 and TRBJ2-7; 12 bases fit TRBD1. CDR1 and CDR2 (germline): SQVTM, ANQGSEA. The CDR3 contains 14 residues. The V and J ends lost 7 bases and 7 bases, in that order; junction bases with no gene match: 11. The CDR3 reads CSATSGTGGWEQYF. In DNA form, the CDR3 reads TGCAGCGCTACCTCCGGGACAGGGGGCTGGGAGCAGTACTTC.

The genes are TRBV28 and TRBJ2-1; 9 nucleotides agree with TRBD2. Germline lookup yields CDR1 MDHEN and CDR2 SYDVKM. This CDR3 spans 15 amino acids. After removal of 6 bases from V and 7 bases from J, the junction contained 10 bases not matched to a gene. The CDR3 bases are TGTGCCAGCAGCAGCGTGGCTAGCGGGAAAAATGAGCAGTTCTTC. Encoded protein: CASSSVASGKNEQFF.

This clonotype was detected only a few times. The chain has TRBV30 and TRBJ2-1; TRBD2 matches at 10 bases. The CDR3 has 15 amino acids. Germline CDR1 and CDR2: GTSNPN and SVGIG (reference sequence). V trimming: 4 bases; J trimming: 4 bases; junction bases outside the gene matches: 7. The CDR3 DNA follows: TGTGCCTGGATGAGGACTAGCGGTTCTTACAATGAGCAGTTCTTC. Translation gives CAWMRTSGSYNEQFF. The full variable domain, with the rest looked up from reference TRBV30 and TRBJ2-1, is SQTIHQWPATLVQPVGSPLSLECTVEGTSNPNLYWYRQAAGRGLQLLFYSVGIGQISSEVPQNLSASRPQDRQFILSSKKLLLSDSGFYLCAWMRTSGSYNEQFFGPGTRLTVL.

The chain recombines TRBV7-2 with TRBJ1-6; possible D gene TRBD1, 5 bases. The V gene lost 1 base and the J gene lost 8 bases, with 15 bases spanning the gap. The CDR3 has 16 residues. CDR1 and CDR2 from the germline V gene are SGHTA and FQGNSA. CDR3 bases: TGTGCCAGCAGCTTAGAGGGAGGGGCAGGTGATTCACCCCTCCACTTT. Translation: CASSLEGGAGDSPLHF.

This chain links TRBV29-1 with TRBJ1-1; the match to TRBD1 covers 7 bases. V lost 7 bases to trimming and J lost 0 bases; unmatched junction nucleotides: 5. The CDR3 has 13 residues. In germline, CDR1 is SQVTM, CDR2 ANQGSEA. The chain's CDR3 is CSERTGLNTEAFF. CDR3 nucleotide sequence: TGCAGCGAACGGACAGGATTGAACACTGAAGCTTTCTTT.

As concerns this clonotype: A read error is possible here, since a much larger clone lies one base away. The CDR3 DNA sequence: TGTGCCAGCAGCCGGCAACTAGTGGGAGGTCGAGAGACCCAGTACTTC. Its translation is CASSRQLVGGRETQYF. The V call is TRBV3-1, the J call TRBJ2-5; D perhaps matches TRBD2 (6 bases). The V and J ends lost 4 bases and 4 bases respectively, with 19 bases between them. Germline CDR1 reads LGHDT; CDR2 reads YNNKEL (reference sequence). The CDR3 extends over 16 amino acids.

This clonotype was counted only a few times. The chain couples TRBV12-3 or TRBV12-4 to TRBJ1-6, with 9 bases fitting TRBD1. The CDR3 contains 16 residues. Germline trimming cut 6 bases from V and 2 bases from J; bases unmatched to any gene: 5. CDR3 sequence (DNA): TGTGCCAGCAGCCGGACAGGGGCGACCTATAATTCACCCCTCCACTTT. Amino acids: CASSRTGATYNSPLHF.

The CDR3 region has the DNA TGTGCCACCGGGGACAGGTCGGGGGAAAAACTGTTTTTT. Protein: CATGDRSGEKLFF. The gene calls are TRBV10-3 and TRBJ1-4; 8 bases agree with TRBD1. With 10 bases clipped from V and 8 bases from J, the junction kept 9 bases outside the gene matches. CDR1 and CDR2 from the germline V gene are ENHRY and SYGVKD. This CDR3 region has 13 residues.

CDR3 residues: CSVEVLAGLIDTQYF. DNA of the CDR3: TGCAGCGTTGAAGTCCTAGCGGGACTCATAGATACGCAGTATTTT. The chain carries TRBV29-1 and TRBJ2-3; 9 nucleotides align to TRBD2. From germline, CDR1 is SQVTM and CDR2 ANQGSEA. Trimming removed 1 base from V and 5 bases from J; junction bases left unmatched: 7. This CDR3 is 15 amino acids long.